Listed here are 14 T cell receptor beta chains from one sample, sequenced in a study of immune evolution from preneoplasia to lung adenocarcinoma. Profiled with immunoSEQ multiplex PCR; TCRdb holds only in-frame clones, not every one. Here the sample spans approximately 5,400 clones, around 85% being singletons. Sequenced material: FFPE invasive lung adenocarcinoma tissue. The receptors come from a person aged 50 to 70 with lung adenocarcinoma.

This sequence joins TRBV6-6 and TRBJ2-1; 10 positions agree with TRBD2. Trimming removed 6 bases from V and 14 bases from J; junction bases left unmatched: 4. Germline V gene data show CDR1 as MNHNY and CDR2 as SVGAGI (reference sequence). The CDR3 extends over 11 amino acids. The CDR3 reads CASRLAGEKFF. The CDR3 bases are TGTGCCAGCAGGCTAGCGGGAGAGAAGTTCTTC.

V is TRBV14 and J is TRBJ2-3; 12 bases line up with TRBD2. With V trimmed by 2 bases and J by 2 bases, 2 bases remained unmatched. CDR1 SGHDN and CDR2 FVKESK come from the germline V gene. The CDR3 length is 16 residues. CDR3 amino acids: CASSQTSGRLTDTQYF. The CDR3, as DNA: TGTGCCAGCAGCCAAACTAGCGGGAGGCTCACAGATACGCAGTATTTT.

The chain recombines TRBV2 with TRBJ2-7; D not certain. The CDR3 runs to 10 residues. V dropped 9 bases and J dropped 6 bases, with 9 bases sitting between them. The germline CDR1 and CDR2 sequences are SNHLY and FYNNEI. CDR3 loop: CASSESEQYF. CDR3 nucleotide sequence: TGTGCCAGTTCAGAATCCGAGCAGTACTTC.

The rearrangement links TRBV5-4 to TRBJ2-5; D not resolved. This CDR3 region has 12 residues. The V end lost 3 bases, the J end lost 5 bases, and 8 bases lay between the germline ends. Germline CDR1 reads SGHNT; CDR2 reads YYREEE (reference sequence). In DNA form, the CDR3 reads TGTGCCAGCAGCTCTTGGAGTGAGACCCAGTACTTC. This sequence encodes CASSSWSETQYF.

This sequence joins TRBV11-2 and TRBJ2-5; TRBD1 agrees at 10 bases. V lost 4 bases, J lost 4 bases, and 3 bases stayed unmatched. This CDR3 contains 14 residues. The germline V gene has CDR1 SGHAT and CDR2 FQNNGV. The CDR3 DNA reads TGTGCCAGCAGCTCGACAGGGGGCGGAGAGACCCAGTACTTC. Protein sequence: CASSSTGGGETQYF.

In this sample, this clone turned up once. The CDR3: CASSLDSADTQYF. CDR3 coding DNA: TGTGCCAGCAGCCTAGATAGCGCAGATACGCAGTATTTT. The chain combines TRBV7-6 with TRBJ2-3; TRBD2 is a possible D gene (5 bases). The V end lost 5 bases, the J end lost 4 bases, and 10 bases lay between the germline ends. This CDR3 comprises 13 residues. CDR1 SGHVS and CDR2 FNYEAQ come from the germline V gene.

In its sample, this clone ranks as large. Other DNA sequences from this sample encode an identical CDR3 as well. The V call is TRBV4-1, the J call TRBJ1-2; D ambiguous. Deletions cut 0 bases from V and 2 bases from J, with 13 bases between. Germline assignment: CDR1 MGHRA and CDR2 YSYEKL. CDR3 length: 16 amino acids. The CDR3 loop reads CASSQDRYRGNYGYTF. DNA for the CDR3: TGCGCCAGCAGCCAAGATAGGTATCGAGGGAACTATGGCTACACCTTC.

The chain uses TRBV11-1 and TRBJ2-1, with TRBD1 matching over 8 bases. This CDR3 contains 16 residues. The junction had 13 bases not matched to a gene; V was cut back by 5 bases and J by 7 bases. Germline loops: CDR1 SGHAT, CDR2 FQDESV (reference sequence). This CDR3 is CASSPRGQGVRNEQFF. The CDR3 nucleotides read TGTGCCAGCAGCCCCAGGGGGCAGGGCGTTCGAAATGAGCAGTTCTTC. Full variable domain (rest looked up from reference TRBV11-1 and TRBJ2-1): EAEVAQSPRYKITEKSQAVAFWCDPISGHATLYWYRQILGQGPELLVQFQDESVVDDSQLPKDRFSAERLKGVDSTLKIQPAELGDSAMYLCASSPRGQGVRNEQFFGPGTRLTVL.

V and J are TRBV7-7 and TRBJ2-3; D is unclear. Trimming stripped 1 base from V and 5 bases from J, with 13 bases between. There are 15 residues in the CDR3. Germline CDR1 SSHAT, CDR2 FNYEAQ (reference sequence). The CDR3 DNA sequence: TGTGCCAGCAGCTTAGGGAACCACGCCCGAGATACGCAGTATTTT. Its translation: CASSLGNHARDTQYF.

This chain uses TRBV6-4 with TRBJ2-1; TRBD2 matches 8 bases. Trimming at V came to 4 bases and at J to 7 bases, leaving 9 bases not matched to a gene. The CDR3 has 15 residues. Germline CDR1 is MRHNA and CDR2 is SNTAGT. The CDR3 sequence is CASSAGSGGRNEQFF. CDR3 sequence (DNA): TGTGCCAGCAGTGCTGGGAGCGGGGGTCGGAATGAGCAGTTCTTC.

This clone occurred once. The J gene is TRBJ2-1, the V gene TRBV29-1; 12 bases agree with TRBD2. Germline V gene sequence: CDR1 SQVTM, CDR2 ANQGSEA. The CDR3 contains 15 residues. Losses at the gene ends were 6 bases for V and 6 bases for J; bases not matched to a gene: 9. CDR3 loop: CSVDTTSGRSNEQFF. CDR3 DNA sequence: TGCAGCGTCGACACGACTAGCGGGAGAAGCAATGAGCAGTTCTTC.

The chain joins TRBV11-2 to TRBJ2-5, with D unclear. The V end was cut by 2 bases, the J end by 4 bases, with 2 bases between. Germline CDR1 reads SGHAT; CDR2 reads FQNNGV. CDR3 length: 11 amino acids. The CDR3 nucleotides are TGTGCCAGCAGCTTACTAGAGACCCAGTACTTC. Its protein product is CASSLLETQYF.

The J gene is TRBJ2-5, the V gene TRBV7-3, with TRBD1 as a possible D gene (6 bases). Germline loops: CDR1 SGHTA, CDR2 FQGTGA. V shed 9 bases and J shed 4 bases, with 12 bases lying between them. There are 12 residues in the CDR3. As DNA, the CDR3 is TGTGCCAGGGGGCGAGGGGGAGAGACCCAGTACTTC. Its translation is CARGRGGETQYF.

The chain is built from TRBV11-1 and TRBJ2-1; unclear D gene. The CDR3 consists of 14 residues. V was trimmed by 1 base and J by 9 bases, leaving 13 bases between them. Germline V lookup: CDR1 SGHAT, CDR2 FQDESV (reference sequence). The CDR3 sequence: CASSLEMSAREQFF. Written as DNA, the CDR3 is TGTGCCAGCAGCTTAGAAATGTCAGCCCGTGAGCAGTTCTTC.